These 23 T cell receptor beta chains originate from one sample sequenced in a study of T cell repertoires in cytomegalovirus infection. TCRdb itself ran the reads through MiXCR, one entry per CDR3 protein. This table has some 230,000 distinct CDR3 sequences, roughly 22% appearing once. The sequencing input was CD8+ T cells from PBMCs. The receptors stem from a human donor in good health (CMV status not recorded). Some clones in this sample may be carry-over from other donors' samples.

This clonotype was seen at least ten times. The rearrangement links TRBV7-7 to TRBJ2-1; 8 bases match TRBD1. V was clipped by 3 bases and J by 3 bases; unmatched bases: 7. The CDR3 runs to 16 residues. Germline assignment: CDR1 SSHAT and CDR2 FNYEAQ (reference sequence). The CDR3 nucleotides are TGTGCCAGCAGCTTCATGGACAGGGCCGACTACAATGAGCAGTTCTTC. This codes for CASSFMDRADYNEQFF.

This clonotype was counted many times. J is TRBJ1-4 and V is TRBV7-2, with D tentatively TRBD1 (5 bases). There are 15 residues in the CDR3. CDR1 and CDR2 from the germline V gene are SGHTA and FQGNSA. V was cut by 5 bases and J by 7 bases, with 17 bases left in between. This CDR3 reads CASSPVLRGFEKLFF. Here the CDR3 DNA reads TGTGCCAGCAGCCCAGTTCTACGGGGGTTTGAAAAACTGTTTTTT.

The chain joins TRBV29-1 to TRBJ2-3; 12 bases are shared with TRBD2. Per germline, CDR1 SQVTM and CDR2 ANQGSEA. The CDR3 covers 15 residues. With V trimmed by 3 bases and J by 6 bases, 7 bases remained unmatched. Here the CDR3 DNA reads TGCAGCGTTGATGGTCTAGCGGGGGGGCCCGATACGCAGTATTTT. Protein sequence: CSVDGLAGGPDTQYF.

The rearrangement joins TRBV20-1 to TRBJ1-2, with unresolved D. Trimming took 0 bases from V and 5 from J, leaving 7 bases between them. From germline, CDR1 is DFQATT and CDR2 SNEGSKA (reference sequence). The CDR3 has 12 amino acids. The DNA for the CDR3 is TGCAGTGCTAGAGATAGGCCATATGGCTACACCTTC. Residues: CSARDRPYGYTF.

This clonotype was seen a few times. V gene TRBV12-3 or TRBV12-4 combines with J gene TRBJ2-3; 8 bases line up with TRBD2. The CDR3 sequence is 16 residues long. Unmatched junction bases numbered 14, after V lost 6 bases and J lost 6 bases. The CDR3 here is CASRRGTGGPRDTQYF. Here the CDR3 DNA reads TGTGCCAGCAGGAGGGGAACGGGGGGGCCAAGGGATACGCAGTATTTT.

There are a few counts of this clonotype. The rearrangement joins TRBV14 to TRBJ1-6, with D unresolved. The CDR3 contains 15 residues. Germline V gene lookup returns CDR1 SGHDN and CDR2 FVKESK. Trimming shortened V by 1 base and J by 11 bases, and 15 bases separated the two germline ends. CDR3 sequence (DNA): TGTGCCAGCAGCCAAGCTAGGACTTCTCGGACACCCCTCCACTTT. Translating gives CASSQARTSRTPLHF.

This clonotype was seen a handful of times. J is TRBJ2-7 and V is TRBV7-6; no clear D. Looked up from germline, CDR1 is SGHVS and CDR2 is FNYEAQ. The CDR3 covers 13 residues. V lost 5 bases and J lost 8, with 16 bases in between. CDR3 region: CASSPADFAQQYF. DNA of the CDR3: TGTGCCAGCAGCCCCGCTGATTTCGCCCAGCAGTACTTC.

This sequence joins TRBV28 and TRBJ1-2; D remains ambiguous. In germline, CDR1 is MDHEN, CDR2 SYDVKM. The CDR3 runs 10 residues. The germline V and J ends were trimmed by 4 bases and 8 bases, with 5 bases remaining between them. As DNA, the CDR3 is TGTGCCAGCAGTTCTGGGGGCTACACCTTC. This sequence encodes CASSSGGYTF.

The chain has TRBV5-5 and TRBJ2-7; the D call may be TRBD1 or TRBD2 (5 bases each). This CDR3 has 13 amino acids. Germline assignment: CDR1 SGHKS and CDR2 YYEKEE (reference sequence). V lost 4 bases and J 2 bases, leaving 10 bases between the germline ends. CDR3: CASSIPGPYEQYF. CDR3 coding DNA: TGTGCCAGCAGCATCCCGGGACCCTACGAGCAGTACTTC. The complete variable domain, with remaining parts taken from reference TRBV5-5 and TRBJ2-7, reads DAGVTQSPTHLIKTRGQQVTLRCSPISGHKSVSWYQQVLGQGPQFIFQYYEKEERGRGNFPDRFSARQFPNYSSELNVNALLLGDSALYLCASSIPGPYEQYFGPGTRLTVT.

This clonotype was detected a few times. V usage is TRBV14 and J usage is TRBJ2-7; D is possibly TRBD2 (6 bases). Germline values: CDR1 SGHDN, CDR2 FVKESK. V was pared by 6 bases and J by 0 bases, with 9 bases between. The CDR3 is 13 residues long. The CDR3 loop is CASREGTSYEQYF. CDR3 sequence (DNA): TGTGCCAGCAGGGAGGGGACCTCCTACGAGCAGTACTTC.

This clonotype occurred many times. J is TRBJ2-3 and V is TRBV7-6, with 7 bases lining up with TRBD1. Germline assignment: CDR1 SGHVS and CDR2 FNYEAQ. The CDR3 spans 14 residues. Unmatched junction bases numbered 8, after V lost 5 bases and J lost 6 bases. The DNA for the CDR3 is TGTGCCAGCAGCCCTGAGACAGGGTGGGATACGCAGTATTTT. Translated: CASSPETGWDTQYF.

There are many counts of this clonotype. V usage is TRBV15 and J usage is TRBJ1-1; D is unresolved. CDR3 size: 13 residues. From germline, CDR1 is LNHNV and CDR2 YYDKDF (reference sequence). Trimming took off 3 bases at V and 4 bases at J, with 9 bases between the two ends. CDR3 bases: TGTGCCACCAGCAGGACTCCAGTCACTGAAGCTTTCTTT. This sequence encodes CATSRTPVTEAFF.

V and J are TRBV12-3 or TRBV12-4 and TRBJ2-1; D remains unclear. V dropped 3 bases and J dropped 5 bases, with 11 bases sitting between them. CDR3 length: 14 residues. The CDR3 spells CASSFTRSNNEQFF. CDR3 nucleotides: TGTGCCAGCAGTTTCACCCGGTCAAACAATGAGCAGTTCTTC.

This clonotype appeared many times. This rearrangement joins TRBV25-1 to TRBJ2-1; D is ambiguous. The V end lost 4 bases, the J end lost 2 bases, and 15 bases lay between the germline ends. The CDR3 spans 16 residues. Looked up from germline, CDR1 is MGHDK and CDR2 is SYGVNS. In DNA, the CDR3 is TGTGCCAGCAGTGCTCTTTCTTTCGAGCCCTACAATGAGCAGTTCTTC. Encoded protein: CASSALSFEPYNEQFF.

This chain links TRBV20-1 with TRBJ2-1, with 9 positions matching TRBD1. The V gene's germline CDR1 is DFQATT and CDR2 SNEGSKA (reference sequence). The V segment lost 3 bases and the J segment 4 bases; nucleotides outside the gene matches: 7. The CDR3 has 15 amino acids. CDR3 in amino acids: CSARGTGSWYNEQFF. The CDR3 DNA sequence: TGCAGTGCTAGGGGGACAGGGTCTTGGTACAATGAGCAGTTCTTC.

A few counts support this clonotype. The rearrangement joins TRBV27 to TRBJ1-1, with D possibly TRBD1 on 6 matching bases. V shed 5 bases and J shed 1 base, with 11 bases lying between them. The CDR3 contains 14 residues. CDR1 and CDR2 (germline): MNHEY, SMNVEV (reference sequence). The chain's CDR3 is CASSKGQPNTEAFF. In nucleotides, the CDR3 is TGTGCCAGCAGTAAGGGACAACCGAACACTGAAGCTTTCTTT.

CDR3: CSAILPLLAYEQYF. The DNA of the CDR3 is TGCAGTGCTATATTGCCCTTACTAGCCTACGAGCAGTACTTC. The chain links TRBV20-1 to TRBJ2-7; possible D gene TRBD2, 5 bases. Germline CDR1 DFQATT, CDR2 SNEGSKA (reference sequence). V was trimmed by 4 bases and J by 2 bases, leaving 15 bases between them. The CDR3 runs to 14 residues.

This clonotype was seen many times. The V and J genes are TRBV12-3 or TRBV12-4 and TRBJ2-3; D possibly corresponds to TRBD2 (5 bases). Between the trimmed V and J ends, which lost 3 bases and 5 bases, there was a span of 9 bases. The CDR3 runs to 13 residues. The DNA for the CDR3 is TGTGCCAGCAGTTTGTCGGGGAAAGATACGCAGTATTTT. Translated: CASSLSGKDTQYF.

This clonotype has a handful of counts. This chain uses TRBV6-1 with TRBJ1-1; perhaps TRBD1 as D (5 bases). The V end lost 7 bases, the J end lost 0 bases, and 9 bases lay between the germline ends. Germline CDR1 reads MNHNS; CDR2 reads SASEGT. The CDR3 is 13 residues long. CDR3 in DNA: TGTGCCAGCAACAGACAGCTGAACACTGAAGCTTTCTTT. This sequence encodes CASNRQLNTEAFF.

Many counts were recorded for this clonotype. The chain has TRBV12-3 or TRBV12-4 and TRBJ1-3; possibly TRBD1 for D (5 bases). The CDR3 extends over 15 amino acids. Trimming shortened V by 6 bases and J by 0 bases, and 12 bases separated the two germline ends. The CDR3 DNA is TGTGCCAGCAGGCTGACAGACTACTCTGGAAACACCATATATTTT. Amino acids: CASRLTDYSGNTIYF.

This chain joins TRBV2 and TRBJ2-3; 9 bases agree with TRBD1. There are 16 residues in the CDR3. J gave up 2 bases and V 8 bases, and 11 bases lay outside the gene matches. Per the germline V gene, CDR1 is SNHLY and CDR2 is FYNNEI. CDR3 loop: CASAAYGTGSTDTQYF. The CDR3 DNA reads as TGTGCCAGCGCCGCTTACGGGACAGGGTCCACAGATACGCAGTATTTT.

The table lists this clonotype with many counts. The gene calls are TRBV7-8 and TRBJ2-5; a possible D gene is TRBD1 (6 bases). CDR1 and CDR2 from the germline V gene are SGHVS and FQNEAQ. The CDR3 sequence is 13 residues long. V dropped 8 bases and J dropped 1 base, with 11 bases sitting between them. The CDR3 coding sequence is TGTGCCAGCCTCGGACAGATCCAAGAGACCCAGTACTTC. Its translation: CASLGQIQETQYF.

This clonotype was observed a handful of times. The CDR3 bases are TGTGCCAGCAGTGCCGGGACTAGCGTCACAGATACGCAGTATTTT. It specifies CASSAGTSVTDTQYF. V and J are TRBV2 and TRBJ2-3; 10 bases are a match to TRBD2. Germline CDR1 SNHLY, CDR2 FYNNEI. CDR3 length: 15 amino acids. Trimming at V came to 4 bases and at J to 2 bases, leaving 3 bases not matched to a gene.